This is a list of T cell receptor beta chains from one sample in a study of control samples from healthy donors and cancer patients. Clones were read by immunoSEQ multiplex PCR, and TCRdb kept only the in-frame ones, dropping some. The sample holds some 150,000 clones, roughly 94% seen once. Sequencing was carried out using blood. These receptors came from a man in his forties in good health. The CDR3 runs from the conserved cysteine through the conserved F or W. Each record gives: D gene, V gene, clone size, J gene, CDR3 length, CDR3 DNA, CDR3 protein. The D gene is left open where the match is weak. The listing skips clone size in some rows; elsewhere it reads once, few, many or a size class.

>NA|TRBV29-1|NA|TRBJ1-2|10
TGCAGCGTTGAGGCTGGGGGCTACACCTTC
CSVEAGGYTF
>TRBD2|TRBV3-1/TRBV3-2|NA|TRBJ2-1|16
TGTGCCAGCAGCCCCCCGGGGGGTCCGGAGTACAATGAGCAGTTCTTC
CASSPPGGPEYNEQFF
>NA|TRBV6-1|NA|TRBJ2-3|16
TGTGCCAGCAGTGAACTGTCAGTCTGGACGACAGATACGCAGTATTTT
CASSELSVWTTDTQYF
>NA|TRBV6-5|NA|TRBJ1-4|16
TGTGCCAGCAGTTACGTGAGGGGAGGGAGTAATGAAAAACTGTTTTTT
CASSYVRGGSNEKLFF
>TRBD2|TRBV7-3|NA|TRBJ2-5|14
TGTGCCAGCAGCTTAGCGGGGGACCAAGAGACCCAGTACTTC
CASSLAGDQETQYF
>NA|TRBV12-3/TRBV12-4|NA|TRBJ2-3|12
TGTGCCAGCGGGGAAAGCACAGATACGCAGTATTTT
CASGESTDTQYF
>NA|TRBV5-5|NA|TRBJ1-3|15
TGTGCCAGCAGCTGGGACGGTAGCTCTGGAAACACCATATATTTT
CASSWDGSSGNTIYF
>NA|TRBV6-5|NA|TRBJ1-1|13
TGTGCCAGCAGAATCGAGGGGGGCACTGAAGCTTTCTTT
CASRIEGGTEAFF
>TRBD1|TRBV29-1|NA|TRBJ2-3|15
TGCAGCGTTCTTCAGGTGGACAGGGAGGAAGATACGCAGTATTTT
CSVLQVDREEDTQYF
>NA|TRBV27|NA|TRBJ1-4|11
TGTGCCAGCAGTTTCGCTGAAAAACTGTTTTTT
CASSFAEKLFF
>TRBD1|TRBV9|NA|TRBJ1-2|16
TGTGCCAGCAGCGCCAACCGGGACAGGGATAACTATGGCTACACCTTC
CASSANRDRDNYGYTF
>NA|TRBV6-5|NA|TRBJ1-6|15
TGTGCCAGCAGTTACTCGCCGGGGGCCCCTTCACCCCTCCACTTT
CASSYSPGAPSPLHF
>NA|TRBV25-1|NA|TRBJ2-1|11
TGTGCCAGCGGGGGATACAATGAGCAGTTCTTC
CASGGYNEQFF
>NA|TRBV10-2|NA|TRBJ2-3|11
TGCGCCAGCAGTGGGTCAGGTACGCAGTATTTT
CASSGSGTQYF
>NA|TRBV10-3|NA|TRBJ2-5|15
TGTGCCATCAGTGAGGGTGGGGCGGGTCAAGAGACCCAGTACTTC
CAISEGGAGQETQYF
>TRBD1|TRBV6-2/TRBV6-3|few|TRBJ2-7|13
TGTGCCAGCAGTTACTGGGGACAGTACGAGCAGTACTTC
CASSYWGQYEQYF
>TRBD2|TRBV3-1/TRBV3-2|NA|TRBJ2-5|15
TGTGCCAGCAGCCCCCGGACTAGCGGGGGAGAGACCCAGTACTTC
CASSPRTSGGETQYF
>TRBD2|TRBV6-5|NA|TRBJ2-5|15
TGTGCCAGCAGTTACTGGGGGGGAAGACAAGAGACCCAGTACTTC
CASSYWGGRQETQYF
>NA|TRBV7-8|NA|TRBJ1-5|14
TGTGCCAGCAGCTTAGATGGGAGCAATCAGCCCCAGCATTTT
CASSLDGSNQPQHF
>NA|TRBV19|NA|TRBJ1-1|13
TGTGCCACCACCGGGGGGTTCTACACTGAAGCTTTCTTT
CATTGGFYTEAFF
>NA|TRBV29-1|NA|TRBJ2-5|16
TGCAGCGTTGTGTTAAGCTACAGGGTCCCCCAAGAGACCCAGTACTTC
CSVVLSYRVPQETQYF
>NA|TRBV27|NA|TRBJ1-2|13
TGTGCCAGCACGGCTAGGGAAACTGCTGGCTACACCTTC
CASTARETAGYTF
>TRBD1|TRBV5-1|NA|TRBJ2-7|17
TGCGCCAGCAGCCAAGCACGACCGGGACAGGTCTCCTACGAGCAGTACTTC
CASSQARPGQVSYEQYF
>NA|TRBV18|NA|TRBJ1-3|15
TGTGCCAGCTCACCTCCGACAGGTTCTGGAAACACCATATATTTT
CASSPPTGSGNTIYF
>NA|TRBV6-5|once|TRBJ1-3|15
TGTGCCAGCAGTTACTCTGCGGGGCAAGGAAACACCATATATTTT
CASSYSAGQGNTIYF
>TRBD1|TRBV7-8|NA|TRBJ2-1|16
TGTGCCAGCAGAACGCCCGGGACAGGGCATATCAATGAGCAGTTCTTC
CASRTPGTGHINEQFF
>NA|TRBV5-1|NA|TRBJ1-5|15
TGCGCCAGCAGCTTGGGTCCTCAGGGCATGCAGCCCCAGCATTTT
CASSLGPQGMQPQHF
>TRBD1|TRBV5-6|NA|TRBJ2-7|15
TGTGCCAGCAGCGGGCGGACAGGGAGTATCTACGAGCAGTACTTC
CASSGRTGSIYEQYF
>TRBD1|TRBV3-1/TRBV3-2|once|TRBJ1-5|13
TGTGCCAGCAGCCTCGGGACAGAGTGGGCCCAGCATTTT
CASSLGTEWAQHF
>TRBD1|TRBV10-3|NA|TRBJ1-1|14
TGTGCCATCAGCGGGACAGAAAAATACACTGAAGCTTTCTTT
CAISGTEKYTEAFF
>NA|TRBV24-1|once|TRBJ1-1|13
TGTGCCACCAGTGCCCGGGGGAACACTGAAGCTTTCTTT
CATSARGNTEAFF
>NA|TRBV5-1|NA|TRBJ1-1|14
TGCGCCAGCAGCTTGGCCATCGGCCTTGCTGAAGCTTTCTTT
CASSLAIGLAEAFF
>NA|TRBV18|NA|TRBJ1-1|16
TGTGCCAGCTCAGCACACCTTGGGGCCACGAACACTGAAGCTTTCTTT
CASSAHLGATNTEAFF
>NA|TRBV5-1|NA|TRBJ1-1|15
TGCGCCAGCAGCTTGGGAGGCAGGGGCGTCACTGAAGCTTTCTTT
CASSLGGRGVTEAFF
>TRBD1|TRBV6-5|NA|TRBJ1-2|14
TGTGCCAGCAGGCAGGGACAGGGGCGTTATGGCTACACCTTC
CASRQGQGRYGYTF
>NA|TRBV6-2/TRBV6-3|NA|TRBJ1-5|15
TGTGCCAGCAGTTACCCTGACGTCACCTATCAGCCCCAGCATTTT
CASSYPDVTYQPQHF
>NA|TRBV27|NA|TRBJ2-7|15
TGTGCCAGCAGTTTATCGGCAGTGGGATCCTACGAGCAGTACTTC
CASSLSAVGSYEQYF
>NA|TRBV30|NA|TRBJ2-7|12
TGTGCCTGGAGTGAGGGAATCTACGAGCAGTACTTC
CAWSEGIYEQYF
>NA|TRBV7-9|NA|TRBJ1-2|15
TGTGCCAGCAGCTTAGACCCGGGACCTAACTATGGCTACACCTTC
CASSLDPGPNYGYTF
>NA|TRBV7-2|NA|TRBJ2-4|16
TGTGCCAGCAGCTTAGTCACCTATTTAGCCAAAAACATTCAGTACTTC
CASSLVTYLAKNIQYF
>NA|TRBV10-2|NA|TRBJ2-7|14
TGCGCCAGTGCTTCTATGGACAATTCCTACGAGCAGTACTTC
CASASMDNSYEQYF
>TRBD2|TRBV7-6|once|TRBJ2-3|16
TGTGCCAGCAGCTCAAAGAAGCGGGGAGACTCAGATACGCAGTATTTT
CASSSKKRGDSDTQYF
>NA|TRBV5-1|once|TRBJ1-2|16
TGCGCCAGCAGCCTAAGCCAGGGTGGGGGTACGTTAGGCTACACCTTC
CASSLSQGGGTLGYTF
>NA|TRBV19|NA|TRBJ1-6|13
TGTGCCAGTAGAGACGGGGGAAATTCACCCCTCCACTTT
CASRDGGNSPLHF
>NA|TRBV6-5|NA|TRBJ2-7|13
TGTGCCAGCAGAATAAGCGTCTCCTACGAGCAGTACTTC
CASRISVSYEQYF
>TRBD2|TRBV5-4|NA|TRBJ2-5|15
TGTGCCAGCAGCTGGTCGAGCGGGGCCTTAGAGACCCAGTACTTC
CASSWSSGALETQYF
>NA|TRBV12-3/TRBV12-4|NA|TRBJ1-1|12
TGTGCCAGCAGTTTGAGGAGCACTGAAGCTTTCTTT
CASSLRSTEAFF
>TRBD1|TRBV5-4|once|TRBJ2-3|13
TGTGCCAGCAGCTTGACAGGGGGAGATACGCAGTATTTT
CASSLTGGDTQYF
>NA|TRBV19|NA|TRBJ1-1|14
TGTGCCAGTAGTATAACCACAGGAGATTATGAAGCTTTCTTT
CASSITTGDYEAFF
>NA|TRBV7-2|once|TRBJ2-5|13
TGTGCCAGCAGCTTTACAGGGATAGAGACCCAGTACTTC
CASSFTGIETQYF
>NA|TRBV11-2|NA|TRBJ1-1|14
TGTGCCAGCAGTCCAACGACCGGTTTTGGGGAAGCTTTCTTT
CASSPTTGFGEAFF
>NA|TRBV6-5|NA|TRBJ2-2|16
TGTGCCAGCAGTTACTCGAACGGGGCGCCCGGCGGGGAGCTGTTTTTT
CASSYSNGAPGGELFF
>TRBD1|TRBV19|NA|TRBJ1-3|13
TGTGCCAGTAGTATAATCAGGGGGGACACCATATATTTT
CASSIIRGDTIYF
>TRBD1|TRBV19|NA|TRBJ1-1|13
TGTGCCAGTAGTGTAGGGACAGAGTTAGAAGCTTTCTTT
CASSVGTELEAFF
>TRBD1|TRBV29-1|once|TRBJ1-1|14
TGCAGCGTTGGATCCACGACAGGGGGCACTGAAGCTTTCTTT
CSVGSTTGGTEAFF